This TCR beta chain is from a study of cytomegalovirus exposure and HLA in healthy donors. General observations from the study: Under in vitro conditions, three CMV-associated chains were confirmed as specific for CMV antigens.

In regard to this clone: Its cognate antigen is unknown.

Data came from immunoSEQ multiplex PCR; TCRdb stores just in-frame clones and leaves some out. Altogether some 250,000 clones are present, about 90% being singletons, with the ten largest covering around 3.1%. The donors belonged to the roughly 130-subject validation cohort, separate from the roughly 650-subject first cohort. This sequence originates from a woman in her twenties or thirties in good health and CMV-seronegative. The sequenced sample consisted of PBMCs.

The CDR3 DNA follows: TGTGCCAGCAGCCAGAGGGGGACAGGGGGCCTAGATACGCAGTATTTT. Encoded protein: CASSQRGTGGLDTQYF. The J gene is TRBJ2-3, the V gene TRBV28, with 12 bases that match TRBD1. The CDR3 is 16 amino acids. With 6 bases clipped from V and 5 bases from J, the junction kept 9 bases outside the gene matches. Germline lookup yields CDR1 MDHEN and CDR2 SYDVKM.